This TCR beta chain was identified during a study of shared clonotypes between healthy human individuals. Whole-study results and caveats: The study found roughly 5.3% of naive CD4 clonotypes shared across a handful of donors.

The protocol was immunoSEQ multiplex PCR, while the TCRdb copy is restricted to in-frame clones and leaves out a portion. This table holds approximately 320,000 clones, more than 75% found once. Of note for this clone: The target antigen is unknown.

CDR3 length equals 15 residues. Germline CDR1 is MNHEY and CDR2 is SMNVEV (reference sequence). The V end was cut by 1 base, the J end by 3 bases, with 13 bases between. The clonotype was recovered from a young man in good health. The chain couples TRBV27 to TRBJ2-7, with D possibly called TRBD1 or TRBD2 (6 bases each). Sequenced sample: memory CD8+ T cells sorted from blood. Subset specified: CD45RO+ cells pooled with CCR7-negative TemRA cells. CDR3 nucleotide sequence: TGTGCCAGCAGTTTATTAGGGGGGCTGGGCTACGAGCAGTACTTC. It encodes CASSLLGGLGYEQYF.